This T cell receptor (beta chain) was sequenced during a study of T cell changes during pregnancy in multiple sclerosis. Germline loops: CDR1 LNHDA, CDR2 SQIVND (reference sequence). Deletions cut 7 bases from V and 5 bases from J, with 11 bases between. The CDR3 has 12 amino acids. Sequencing used immunoSEQ multiplex PCR; TCRdb keeps in-frame clones, though not all of them. The data show approximately 46,000 clones, 80% to 90% seen once. This clone was seen only a few times. The source was CD8+ T cells from peripheral blood mononuclear cells, collected in the second trimester of pregnancy. V and J are TRBV19 and TRBJ1-1; tentatively, D is TRBD1 (6 bases). The receptor comes from a female donor with multiple sclerosis, enrolled in a pregnancy study. CDR3 region: CASKPQGTEAFF. DNA of the CDR3: TGTGCCAGTAAACCACAGGGAACTGAAGCTTTCTTT.